The text below deals with one T cell receptor (beta chain). Profiling relied on immunoSEQ multiplex PCR, and the TCRdb table lists in-frame clones only, not all of them. This sample carries around 120,000 clones, approximately 90% of them seen once, and the ten largest clones take approximately 8%. The CDR3 loop spans 13 amino acids. The germline V and J ends were trimmed by 5 bases and 3 bases, with 10 bases remaining between them. Germline CDR1 MNHEY, CDR2 SVGAGI. The data were taken from a study of T cell responses to AZD1222 COVID-19 vaccine. The sequence came from an adult who received the AZD1222 COVID-19 vaccine. The chain uses TRBV6-5 and TRBJ1-2; a weak D match, TRBD1 (5 bases). Sequencing was performed on peripheral blood, taken 28 days after the second AZD1222 dose. CDR3 residues: CASSPLGHYGYTF. The CDR3 DNA follows: TGTGCCAGCAGTCCGTTGGGGCACTATGGCTACACCTTC.